A single sample gave rise to the 24 T cell receptor beta chains below, sequenced in a study of blood T cell repertoires in COVID-19. Libraries were prepared by immunoSEQ multiplex PCR; TCRdb keeps only in-frame clonotypes and omits some of them. The table has 200,000 or so clones, more than 75% seen once. Sequencing was carried out using peripheral blood. The source of these receptors is a person aged 65-85 years with COVID-19, enrolled during active disease.

The V call is TRBV7-9, the J call TRBJ1-2; TRBD1 is a possible D gene (5 bases). CDR3 length: 12 amino acids. Germline CDR1 SEHNR, CDR2 FQNEAQ (reference sequence). Trimming shortened V by 11 bases and J by 2 bases, and 12 bases separated the two germline ends. The CDR3 nucleotides are TGTGCCGGGCAGGGAGGCAACTATGGCTACACCTTC. It codes for CAGQGGNYGYTF.

This chain links TRBV11-2 with TRBJ1-2, with D uncertain. The CDR3 extends over 16 amino acids. The germline CDR1 and CDR2 sequences are SGHAT and FQNNGV. Trimming left V 0 bases short and J 8 bases short, with 19 bases between. The CDR3 region has the DNA TGTGCCAGCAGCTTAGATGCGCGAGGGAATCGGCGGGGCTACACCTTC. It codes for CASSLDARGNRRGYTF.

The genes are TRBV18 and TRBJ1-5; D not resolved. Germline assignment: CDR1 KGHSH and CDR2 LQKENI. The V gene lost 3 bases and the J gene lost 6 bases, with 9 bases spanning the gap. The CDR3 totals 13 residues. The CDR3 nucleotides read TGTGCCAGCTCACCCCAAGTCAGTCAGCCCCAGCATTTT. Protein sequence: CASSPQVSQPQHF.

Here the CDR3 reads CASSYSVTGGVGSYNEQFF. The CDR3 DNA reads as TGTGCCAGCAGTTACTCAGTGACAGGGGGCGTTGGCTCCTACAATGAGCAGTTCTTC. The gene calls are TRBV6-2 or TRBV6-3 and TRBJ2-1, with 10 bases lining up with TRBD1. V lost 0 bases to trimming and J lost 0 bases; unmatched junction nucleotides: 8. This CDR3 is 19 amino acids long. CDR1 is MNHEY, CDR2 SVGEGT, per germline.

This clone appeared a few times. The chain has TRBV6-2 or TRBV6-3 and TRBJ1-5, with D maybe TRBD1 (5 bases). CDR1 and CDR2 (germline): MNHEY, SVGEGT. Deletions cut 6 bases from V and 1 base from J, with 13 bases between. This CDR3 has 15 amino acids. This CDR3 is CASSRIQGSNQPQHF. The DNA for the CDR3 is TGTGCCAGCAGCCGCATTCAGGGAAGCAATCAGCCCCAGCATTTT.

This clone was seen a few times. The J gene is TRBJ1-2, the V gene TRBV7-9; 8 nucleotides match TRBD1. V trimming: 2 bases; J trimming: 8 bases; junction bases outside the gene matches: 4. The germline gives CDR1 SEHNR, CDR2 FQNEAQ (reference sequence). The CDR3 loop spans 13 amino acids. In DNA, the CDR3 is TGTGCCAGCAGCTTACAGGGGGCGGTCGGCTACACCTTC. Amino acids: CASSLQGAVGYTF. The full variable domain, in which reference TRBV7-9 and TRBJ1-2 provide the parts outside the CDR3, is DTGVSQNPRHKITKRGQNVTFRCDPISEHNRLYWYRQTLGQGPEFLTYFQNEAQLEKSRLLSDRFSAERPKGSFSTLEIQRTEQGDSAMYLCASSLQGAVGYTFGSGTRLTVV.

This chain links TRBV9 with TRBJ2-1, with TRBD2 identical over 7 bases. Germline V lookup: CDR1 SGDLS, CDR2 YYNGEE. Trimming at V came to 3 bases and at J to 3 bases, leaving 3 bases not matched to a gene. The length of the CDR3 is 14 residues. Written as DNA, the CDR3 is TGTGCCAGCAGCGCCCGGACTAGCTACAATGAGCAGTTCTTC. Translation: CASSARTSYNEQFF.

The chain employs TRBV29-1 and TRBJ2-7, with a tentative D call TRBD1 (6 bases). The V gene lost 5 bases and the J gene lost 6 bases, with 20 bases spanning the gap. The CDR3 is 14 residues long. CDR1 and CDR2 from the germline V gene are SQVTM and ANQGSEA. The CDR3 nucleotides are TGCAGCGTTTCCCTCGGTTCGGGACATAGCGAGCAGTACTTC. It translates to CSVSLGSGHSEQYF.

This chain connects TRBV5-8 to TRBJ1-5, with 9 bases identical to TRBD1. This CDR3 has 15 residues. V shed 3 bases, J shed 1 base, and the junction held 2 bases outside the gene matches. The germline V gene has CDR1 SGHTS and CDR2 YDEGEE. This chain's CDR3 is CASSWGQGSNQPQHF. In DNA form, the CDR3 reads TGTGCCAGCAGCTGGGGACAGGGAAGCAATCAGCCCCAGCATTTT. Together with reference TRBV5-8 and TRBJ1-5, the CDR3 gives the full variable domain: EAGVTQSPTHLIKTRGQQATLRCSPISGHTSVYWYQQALGLGLQFLLWYDEGEERNRGNFPPRFSGRQFPNYSSELNVNALELEDSALYLCASSWGQGSNQPQHFGDGTRLSIL.

This chain connects TRBV25-1 to TRBJ1-6, with D unresolved. The CDR3 runs to 14 residues. V gave up 3 bases and J gave up 11 bases, with 14 bases separating them. Per germline, CDR1 MGHDK and CDR2 SYGVNS. CDR3 residues: CASSDQARRTPLHF. In DNA, the CDR3 is TGTGCCAGCAGTGATCAGGCCAGGAGGACACCCCTCCACTTT.

The rearrangement links TRBV7-2 to TRBJ1-2; TRBD1 aligns across 7 bases. This CDR3 is built from 14 residues. After removal of 2 bases from V and 4 bases from J, the junction contained 4 bases not matched to a gene. The V gene's germline CDR1 is SGHTA and CDR2 FQGNSA. The CDR3 reads CASSLRDSGYGYTF. CDR3 coding DNA: TGTGCCAGCAGCTTACGGGACAGCGGCTATGGCTACACCTTC.

The chain joins TRBV19 to TRBJ2-5; 16 bases map to TRBD2. The CDR3 runs 19 residues. From germline, CDR1 is LNHDA and CDR2 SQIVND (reference sequence). The junction had 12 bases not matched to a gene; V was cut back by 1 base and J by 7 bases. In nucleotides, the CDR3 is TGTGCCAGTAGTATAGGCCCCGGGACTAGCGGGAGGGCCCTTGGGACCCAGTACTTC. As protein: CASSIGPGTSGRALGTQYF.

The chain links TRBV6-2 or TRBV6-3 to TRBJ2-1; possibly TRBD1 for D (6 bases). The V gene lost 2 bases and the J gene lost 3 bases, with 14 bases spanning the gap. Germline V gene data show CDR1 as MNHEY and CDR2 as SVGEGT. The CDR3 consists of 16 residues. The CDR3 coding sequence is TGTGCCAGCAGTTACACCCGGACAGCCAACTACAATGAGCAGTTCTTC. Protein sequence: CASSYTRTANYNEQFF.

The J gene is TRBJ1-3, the V gene TRBV7-2, with D possibly being TRBD1 (5 bases). Trimming pared 1 base from V and 2 bases from J, leaving 15 bases between. The germline V gene encodes CDR1 SGHTA and CDR2 FQGNSA. This CDR3 is built from 17 residues. CDR3 sequence: CASSLGGSQRTGNTIYF. DNA of the CDR3: TGTGCCAGCAGCTTAGGGGGCAGCCAAAGAACTGGAAACACCATATATTTT.

The gene calls are TRBV10-2 and TRBJ2-5; 7 nucleotides match TRBD1. V lost 6 bases and J lost 5; bases outside the gene matches: 9. This CDR3 is built from 14 residues. Germline V gives CDR1 WSHSY, CDR2 SAAADI. CDR3 residues: CASSPDRSRETQYF. The CDR3, as DNA: TGCGCCAGCAGCCCGGACAGGTCCCGGGAGACCCAGTACTTC.

This clone appeared once. This chain joins TRBV4-3 and TRBJ2-3; 13 positions match TRBD2. Per the germline V gene, CDR1 is LGHNA and CDR2 is YSLEER. V lost 3 bases, J lost 1 base, and 1 base stayed unmatched. This CDR3 comprises 16 residues. CDR3 in amino acids: CASSHTSGGGTDTQYF. In DNA, the CDR3 is TGCGCCAGCAGCCACACTAGCGGGGGGGGCACAGATACGCAGTATTTT.

The chain combines TRBV7-2 with TRBJ1-5; no definite D call. This CDR3 has 14 amino acids. The ends were cut back, 5 bases at V and 0 bases at J, with 8 bases in the middle. Germline lookup yields CDR1 SGHTA and CDR2 FQGNSA. CDR3: CASSPVFSNQPQHF. CDR3 in DNA: TGTGCCAGCAGCCCGGTTTTTAGCAATCAGCCCCAGCATTTT.

The CDR3 loop reads CASSGLFYRDRSLSAHNEQFF. CDR3 coding DNA: TGCGCCAGCAGCGGGCTCTTTTATCGGGACAGGAGCCTTTCGGCCCACAATGAGCAGTTCTTC. J is TRBJ2-1 and V is TRBV10-1; 8 bases agree with TRBD1. Germline loops: CDR1 WNHNN, CDR2 SYGVQD (reference sequence). After removal of 6 bases from V and 5 bases from J, the junction contained 27 bases not matched to a gene. The CDR3 loop spans 21 amino acids.

Notes on this clone: The junction departs from the called germline gene at one end, perhaps through a read error. The V call is TRBV11-2, the J call TRBJ1-3, with D perhaps matching TRBD1 (5 bases). The CDR3 runs to 12 residues. CDR1 and CDR2 (germline): SGHAT, FQNNGV. The CDR3, as DNA: TGTGCCAGCAGCTCTTCCGGGACTCGCCAATCTTTT. Translated: CASSSSGTRQSF.

The V gene is TRBV5-1, the J gene TRBJ2-7, with 7 positions matching TRBD1. From germline, CDR1 is SGHRS and CDR2 YFSETQ. This CDR3 spans 14 amino acids. With V trimmed by 0 bases and J by 3 bases, 3 bases remained unmatched. In nucleotides, the CDR3 is TGCGCCAGCAGCTTGGTAGGGGGCGGCTACGAGCAGTACTTC. Amino acids: CASSLVGGGYEQYF.

The chain carries TRBV24-1 and TRBJ2-3; 7 bases map to TRBD2. The V gene's germline CDR1 is KGHDR and CDR2 SFDVKD. This CDR3 has 15 residues. V shed 2 bases, J shed 2 bases, and the junction held 3 bases outside the gene matches. The chain's CDR3 is CATSDSTSFTDTQYF. Here the CDR3 DNA reads TGTGCCACCAGTGATTCGACTAGCTTCACAGATACGCAGTATTTT.

In DNA, the CDR3 is TGTGCCAGCAGCTTGGGCGGGCCTGGGAGTGGCACAGATACGCAGTATTTT. This translates into CASSLGGPGSGTDTQYF. The rearrangement links TRBV7-3 to TRBJ2-3; a possible D gene is TRBD2 (5 bases). The germline V gene encodes CDR1 SGHTA and CDR2 FQGTGA. The V gene lost 3 bases and the J gene lost 1 base, with 17 bases spanning the gap. The CDR3 is 17 amino acids.

This clone was seen many times. The V gene is TRBV19, the J gene TRBJ2-3; D gene unclear. This CDR3 has 14 residues. Germline values: CDR1 LNHDA, CDR2 SQIVND (reference sequence). The ends were cut back, 5 bases at V and 2 bases at J, with 11 bases in the middle. For the CDR3, the DNA is TGTGCCAGTAGTGAGTGGGCAGTCACAGATACGCAGTATTTT. Translating gives CASSEWAVTDTQYF.

The gene calls are TRBV4-3 and TRBJ2-1, with a weak D call TRBD2 (5 bases). This CDR3 has 14 residues. Germline CDR1 and CDR2: LGHNA and YSLEER. Trimming pared 1 base from V and 9 bases from J, leaving 13 bases between. This chain's CDR3 is CASSQGGRGSEQFF. CDR3 nucleotide sequence: TGCGCCAGCAGCCAAGGAGGGCGAGGAAGTGAGCAGTTCTTC.